This T cell receptor (beta chain) is from a study of control samples from healthy donors and cancer patients. There are 17 residues in the CDR3. Germline CDR1 is KGHSH and CDR2 is LQKENI. V shed 5 bases, J shed 5 bases, and the junction held 17 bases outside the gene matches. Here immunoSEQ multiplex PCR was the method, and the copy in TCRdb shows in-frame clones only, minus some. Altogether 120,000 or so clones are present, about 87% being singletons, with the ten largest covering roughly 3%. What was sequenced was blood. This TCR derives from a man in his fifties or sixties in good health. The J gene is TRBJ2-7, the V gene TRBV18; 8 positions match TRBD2. CDR3 bases: TGTGCCAGCTCATCCCAGCGATTAGCGGGGTTTGGGGACGAGCAGTACTTC. This encodes CASSSQRLAGFGDEQYF.